A selection of T cell receptor beta chains follows, all from one sample in a study of blood T cell repertoires in COVID-19. Produced via immunoSEQ multiplex PCR; TCRdb's table is partial and in-frame only. The table lists 150,000 to 200,000 clones, roughly 91% of them singletons. Sequenced: peripheral blood. The receptors shown here come from a human donor in a cohort sampled during active COVID-19. CDR3s include the opening cysteine and the closing phenylalanine or tryptophan. Each record gives: D gene, J gene, V gene, clone size, CDR3 DNA, CDR3 protein. The D gene is left open where the match is weak. Not every row has a clone size; where given, it reads once, few, many or a size class.

d_gene: NA
j_gene: TRBJ1-5
v_gene: TRBV2
abundance: NA
CDR3nt: TGTGCCAGCAGTGATTTGAGGAATCAGCCCCAGCATTTT
CDR3aa: CASSDLRNQPQHF

d_gene: NA
j_gene: TRBJ2-3
v_gene: TRBV7-9
abundance: NA
CDR3nt: TGTGCCAGCAGCTTAAAAGGGGCCACAGATACGCAGTATTTT
CDR3aa: CASSLKGATDTQYF

d_gene: NA
j_gene: TRBJ2-5
v_gene: TRBV7-9
abundance: NA
CDR3nt: TGTGCCAGCAGCTTAAGGGGGAGTGAGACCCAGTACTTC
CDR3aa: CASSLRGSETQYF

d_gene: NA
j_gene: TRBJ2-5
v_gene: TRBV7-2
abundance: NA
CDR3nt: TGTGCCAGCAGCGTCGCCCGGGGATTACAAGAGACCCAGTACTTC
CDR3aa: CASSVARGLQETQYF

d_gene: TRBD2
j_gene: TRBJ2-5
v_gene: TRBV10-3
abundance: NA
CDR3nt: TGTGCCAGCGGACTAGCGGGGATGGAGACCCAGTACTTC
CDR3aa: CASGLAGMETQYF

d_gene: TRBD2
j_gene: TRBJ2-1
v_gene: TRBV14
abundance: NA
CDR3nt: TGTGCCAGCAGCCACCGAGGGATGGTTACCGGGACTAGCGTTGGGGATGAGCAGTTCTTC
CDR3aa: CASSHRGMVTGTSVGDEQFF

d_gene: NA
j_gene: TRBJ2-1
v_gene: TRBV11-2
abundance: few
CDR3nt: TGTGCCAGCAGCTCCAGAGGCGGGAATGAGCAGTTCTTC
CDR3aa: CASSSRGGNEQFF

d_gene: TRBD1
j_gene: TRBJ1-5
v_gene: TRBV19
abundance: NA
CDR3nt: TGTGCCAGTAGTAGGGGGACAGGGGGTCCACCCCAGCATTTT
CDR3aa: CASSRGTGGPPQHF

d_gene: TRBD1
j_gene: TRBJ2-6
v_gene: TRBV19
abundance: many
CDR3nt: TGTGCCAGTAGTGCCACAGGGGCAGCAAATAGTTGGGCCAACGTCCTGACTTTC
CDR3aa: CASSATGAANSWANVLTF

d_gene: TRBD1
j_gene: TRBJ1-2
v_gene: TRBV2
abundance: NA
CDR3nt: TGTGCCAGCAGTTCCAGACGGGGCGGGACAGGGGATCCGGGTAACTATGGCTACACCTTC
CDR3aa: CASSSRRGGTGDPGNYGYTF

d_gene: TRBD1
j_gene: TRBJ2-2
v_gene: TRBV6-5
abundance: NA
CDR3nt: TGTGCCAGCAGTCGGACAGGGGACACCGGGGAGCTGTTTTTT
CDR3aa: CASSRTGDTGELFF

d_gene: TRBD1
j_gene: TRBJ1-2
v_gene: TRBV6-5
abundance: once
CDR3nt: TGTGCCAGCAGCCGATACCGACAGGGTGGCTACACCTTC
CDR3aa: CASSRYRQGGYTF

d_gene: NA
j_gene: TRBJ1-3
v_gene: TRBV5-6
abundance: NA
CDR3nt: TGTGCCAGCAGCTGGAGAGCGCCTAGCTCTGGAAACACCATATATTTT
CDR3aa: CASSWRAPSSGNTIYF

d_gene: NA
j_gene: TRBJ2-2
v_gene: TRBV3-1/TRBV3-2
abundance: few
CDR3nt: TGTGCCAGCAGCCCCCGAGTGAACACCGGGGAGCTGTTTTTT
CDR3aa: CASSPRVNTGELFF

d_gene: NA
j_gene: TRBJ1-2
v_gene: TRBV30
abundance: NA
CDR3nt: TGTGCCTGGAGTGGCAGAACTAACTATGGCTACACCTTC
CDR3aa: CAWSGRTNYGYTF